These T cell receptor beta chains were read from a single sample in a study of T cells in Graves' hyperthyroidism and ophthalmopathy. TCRdb re-called the multiplex PCR reads through MiXCR, storing one row per CDR3 protein. The table shows 450,000 to 700,000 distinct CDR3 sequences, with around 45% occurring only once. Sequencing was performed on peripheral blood or thyroid tissue (not recorded which). The receptor set was obtained from a woman aged 18-30 years with Graves' hyperthyroidism. Each CDR3 is given with its conserved first and last residue. D genes are given only for firm matches. Size values are once, few and many counts, or a class for expanded clones, and some rows have none.

>-|-|TRBJ2-2|TRBV10-3
CAISAGQLFF
TGTGCCATCAGTGCCGGACAGCTGTTTTTT
>-|many|TRBJ1-2|TRBV27
CASSLQGRTRYGYTF
TGTGCCAGCAGTTTACAAGGAAGGACGCGTTACGGCTACACCTTC
>TRBD1|many|TRBJ1-5|TRBV20-1
CSARWGQGFSNQPQHF
TGCAGTGCTAGATGGGGACAGGGTTTTAGCAATCAGCCCCAGCATTTT
>-|few|TRBJ2-5|TRBV28
CASSLIGEKETQYF
TGTGCCAGCAGTTTAATTGGGGAAAAAGAGACCCAGTACTTC
>-|-|TRBJ2-7|TRBV20-1
CSARMLESYEQYF
TGCAGTGCTAGAATGCTGGAGAGCTACGAGCAGTACTTC
>-|-|TRBJ1-1|TRBV7-9
CASSWNHTTENKGEAFF
TGTGCCAGCAGCTGGAACCACACGACGGAAAATAAGGGTGAAGCTTTCTTT
>TRBD1|few|TRBJ1-5|TRBV27
CASFPPGQGAISNQPQHF
TGTGCCAGCTTCCCCCCGGGACAGGGGGCTATTAGCAATCAGCCCCAGCATTTT
>TRBD1|many|TRBJ1-3|TRBV2
CARGRDSSGNTIYF
TGTGCCCGGGGACGGGACAGCTCTGGAAACACCATATATTTT
>-|-|TRBJ2-5|TRBV15
CATSIGKGTNEKQYF
TGTGCCACCAGCATTGGCAAAGGGACAAATGAGAAGCAGTACTTC
>TRBD2|many|TRBJ2-5|TRBV12-3/TRBV12-4
CASSSSGSGRPQYF
TGTGCCAGCAGTTCCTCGGGTAGCGGGAGGCCCCAGTACTTC
>TRBD1|many|TRBJ1-6|TRBV5-5
CASSSDRATDLTLHF
TGTGCCAGCAGCTCCGACAGGGCTACGGATCTGACCCTCCACTTT
>TRBD2|many|TRBJ2-2|TRBV2
CASRLGLAATGELFF
TGTGCCAGCAGGCTGGGACTAGCGGCCACCGGGGAGCTGTTTTTT
>TRBD2|many|TRBJ2-2|TRBV5-1
CASSGASGSWTGELFF
TGCGCCAGCAGCGGTGCTAGCGGCAGTTGGACCGGGGAGCTGTTTTTT
>-|-|TRBJ1-2|TRBV7-9
CASSVSDGYTF
TGTGCCAGCAGCGTTTCGGATGGCTACACCTTC
>TRBD2|few|TRBJ2-1|TRBV20-1
CSARKGLARIEQFF
TGCAGTGCTAGAAAGGGACTAGCGAGGATTGAGCAGTTCTTC
>TRBD2|-|TRBJ2-7|TRBV5-4
CASSKGLAGRYEQYF
TGTGCCAGCAGCAAGGGACTAGCGGGGCGATACGAGCAGTACTTC
>TRBD1|-|TRBJ2-5|TRBV20-1
CSAGTGGFSETQYF
TGCAGTGCCGGGACAGGGGGATTTTCGGAGACCCAGTACTTC
>TRBD1|-|TRBJ2-7|TRBV29-1
CSPRDRGGEQYF
TGCAGCCCTCGGGACAGGGGCGGCGAGCAGTACTTC
>-|-|TRBJ1-1|TRBV7-8
CASSSLVGDTEAFF
TGTGCCAGCAGCTCCCTGGTGGGGGACACTGAAGCTTTCTTT
>-|many|TRBJ2-7|TRBV7-2
CASSLTPGRYEQYF
TGTGCCAGCAGCTTAACCCCCGGGCGCTACGAGCAGTACTTC
>TRBD1|many|TRBJ1-6|TRBV2
CASSGQGSSPLHF
TGCGCCAGCAGCGGACAGGGCAGTTCACCCCTCCACTTT
>TRBD1|-|TRBJ1-5|TRBV20-1
CSARGDRGLNSNQPQHF
TGCAGTGCTAGAGGGGACAGGGGGCTAAATAGCAATCAGCCCCAGCATTTT
>TRBD2|-|TRBJ2-3|TRBV2
CAPTSGSIDTQYF
TGTGCCCCCACTAGCGGGAGTATAGATACGCAGTATTTT
>-|-|TRBJ2-2|TRBV13
CASSLVKISGNTGELFF
TGTGCCAGCAGCTTAGTGAAGATCTCTGGAAACACCGGGGAGCTGTTTTTT
>-|few|TRBJ2-1|TRBV24-1
CATRSPRERSYNEQFF
TGTGCCACCAGGTCCCCCCGGGAGAGGTCCTACAATGAGCAGTTCTTC
>-|many|TRBJ2-2|TRBV9
CASSVVGGFNAGELFF
TGTGCCAGCAGCGTAGTAGGAGGCTTCAACGCCGGGGAGCTGTTTTTT
>-|many|TRBJ1-1|TRBV4-1
CASSQDQGSDTEAFF
TGCGCCAGCAGCCAAGACCAGGGTAGCGACACTGAAGCTTTCTTT
>TRBD2|many|TRBJ2-3|TRBV7-6
CATSGGEPDTQYF
TGTGCCACCTCGGGAGGGGAGCCAGATACGCAGTATTTT
>-|many|TRBJ2-5|TRBV29-1
CSVDTSSSIQETQYF
TGCAGCGTTGACACCTCATCAAGCATCCAAGAGACCCAGTACTTC
>TRBD1|-|TRBJ2-5|TRBV15
CATSRDGQGQETQYF
TGTGCCACCAGCAGAGACGGACAGGGTCAAGAGACCCAGTACTTC
>-|-|TRBJ1-5|TRBV27
CASSARYGNQPQHF
TGTGCCAGCAGCGCTCGATATGGCAATCAGCCCCAGCATTTT
>TRBD2|few|TRBJ2-2|TRBV12-3/TRBV12-4
CAGRLAENTGELFF
TGTGCCGGACGACTAGCGGAAAACACCGGGGAGCTGTTTTTT
>-|-|TRBJ2-2|TRBV29-1
CSVRHTGATGELFF
TGCAGCGTTAGGCACACGGGGGCAACCGGGGAGCTGTTTTTT
>-|-|TRBJ1-4|TRBV7-8
CASNRRGGRPEKLFF
TGTGCCAGCAACCGAAGGGGGGGAAGGCCTGAAAAACTGTTTTTT
>TRBD1|-|TRBJ2-7|TRBV6-5
CASIADRGTYEQYF
TGTGCCAGCATTGCGGACAGGGGTACCTACGAGCAGTACTTC
>-|many|TRBJ1-4|TRBV2
CASSAGTDEKLFF
TGTGCCAGCAGTGCCGGGACGGATGAAAAACTGTTTTTT
>TRBD1|once|TRBJ1-6|TRBV7-2
CASSEQGASSPLHF
TGTGCCAGCAGCGAGCAGGGGGCCTCTTCACCCCTCCACTTT
>-|-|TRBJ1-1|TRBV15
CATSSFKRTALNTEAFF
TGTGCCACCAGCAGCTTTAAACGGACAGCCCTGAACACTGAAGCTTTCTTT
>TRBD1|-|TRBJ1-4|TRBV20-1
CSASLRTGQEGEKLFF
TGCAGTGCTAGTTTACGGACAGGGCAAGAGGGTGAAAAACTGTTTTTT
>-|many|TRBJ1-5|TRBV20-1
CSARSDRNQPQHF
TGCAGTGCTAGATCAGATAGAAATCAGCCCCAGCATTTT
>-|-|TRBJ2-5|TRBV10-3
CAISEGTGGIQYF
TGTGCCATCAGTGAGGGGACTGGAGGGATCCAGTACTTC
>-|few|TRBJ1-6|TRBV4-1
CASSQVLTGFNSPLHF
TGCGCCAGCAGCCAAGTGTTGACGGGCTTTAATTCACCCCTCCACTTT
>TRBD2|-|TRBJ2-2|TRBV30
CAWSLPLAGYVNTGELFF
TGTGCCTGGAGTTTACCACTAGCGGGATACGTGAACACCGGGGAGCTGTTTTTT
>-|-|TRBJ1-4|TRBV20-1
CSARVSRGGEKLFF
TGCAGTGCTAGAGTATCCAGGGGAGGTGAAAAACTGTTTTTT
>-|many|TRBJ1-1|TRBV7-3
CASSLEGETTEAFF
TGTGCCAGCAGCTTAGAGGGGGAGACCACTGAAGCTTTCTTT
>-|-|TRBJ2-3|TRBV7-1
CASSSNALDTQYF
TGTGCCAGCAGCTCGAACGCGCTAGATACGCAGTATTTT
>-|-|TRBJ1-2|TRBV7-2
CASSRRLRGNGYTF
TGTGCCAGCAGCCGAAGACTTCGGGGGAATGGCTACACCTTC
>-|many|TRBJ1-1|TRBV6-1
CASRDSIMPEAFF
TGTGCCAGCAGGGACAGTATAATGCCTGAAGCTTTCTTT
>TRBD2|-|TRBJ2-3|TRBV7-9
CASSQLSGRAADTQYF
TGTGCCAGCAGCCAACTTAGCGGGAGGGCCGCAGATACGCAGTATTTT
>-|-|TRBJ2-3|TRBV7-9
CASSLEAGAVDTQYF
TGTGCCAGCAGCTTAGAGGCAGGGGCGGTAGATACGCAGTATTTT
>-|few|TRBJ1-1|TRBV7-7
CASSREVGSNTEAFF
TGTGCTAGCAGCAGAGAGGTGGGGAGCAACACTGAAGCTTTCTTT
>TRBD1|many|TRBJ1-2|TRBV5-1
CASSLEHRGVGYTF
TGCGCCAGCAGCTTGGAGCACAGGGGGGTTGGCTACACCTTC
>-|many|TRBJ1-2|TRBV5-1
CASSLVGGGNGYTF
TGCGCCAGCAGCTTGGTAGGAGGGGGTAATGGCTACACCTTC
>TRBD2|many|TRBJ2-7|TRBV27
CASSGSGRHEQYF
TGTGCCAGCAGTGGTAGCGGGCGGCACGAGCAGTACTTC
>-|-|TRBJ1-2|TRBV15
CATSRDPGSYGYTF
TGTGCCACCAGCAGAGATCCGGGTAGCTATGGCTACACCTTC
>-|many|TRBJ2-7|TRBV5-1
CASSLEGTFSYEQYF
TGCGCCAGCAGCTTGGAGGGAACATTCTCCTACGAGCAGTACTTC
>TRBD1|-|TRBJ1-4|TRBV5-4
CASSARTGSNEKLAF
TGTGCCAGCAGCGCGCGGACAGGTTCTAATGAAAAACTGGCTTTT
>-|few|TRBJ1-5|TRBV27
CASSGEVGQPQHF
TGTGCCAGCAGTGGGGAGGTGGGCCAGCCCCAGCATTTT
>-|many|TRBJ1-2|TRBV28
CASFSFDRPNYGYTF
TGTGCCAGCTTTAGTTTCGACCGCCCTAACTATGGCTACACCTTC
>TRBD1|many|TRBJ2-2|TRBV12-5
CASGAGQGLTGELFF
TGTGCTAGTGGTGCCGGACAGGGACTGACTGGGGAGCTGTTTTTT